The 10 T cell receptor beta chains reported below all come from one sample, sequenced in a study of tumor and adjacent non-tumor tissue in lung cancer. TCRbeta libraries were built with three rounds of nested PCR, modified from ARM-PCR. TCRdb reanalysed the multiplex PCR reads using MiXCR and keeps one entry per CDR3 protein. The sample lists 90,000 to 100,000 distinct CDR3 sequences, 80% occurring once. This sample's RNA came from whole unsorted tissue. Distant lung tissue was collected more than 3 cm away from the tumor edge. Material for sequencing was distant non-tumor lung tissue. The receptors derive from a man between 60 and 75 years old with small cell lung cancer.

A note on this clonotype: A read error is likely, as this CDR3 ends without the conserved phenylalanine or tryptophan. The rearrangement joins TRBV4-1 to TRBJ1-4; D possibly corresponds to TRBD1 (5 bases). The V gene's germline CDR1 is MGHRA and CDR2 YSYEKL. The CDR3 has 16 amino acids. The DNA for the CDR3 is TGCGCCAGTAGCCAAGTGGGGGAGGTAACTAATGAAAAACTGTTTTAT. It yields the protein CASSQVGEVTNEKLFY.

As for this clonotype: Lacking the conserved final phenylalanine or tryptophan, this CDR3 likely reflects a read error. The chain carries TRBV29-1 and TRBJ2-1; TRBD2 agrees at 12 bases. The CDR3 is 13 residues long. In germline, CDR1 is SQVTM, CDR2 ANQGSEA. CDR3 residues: CNLQGLAGNEQFS. The DNA for the CDR3 is TGCAACCTCCAGGGACTAGCGGGCAATGAGCAGTTCTCC.

The rearrangement uses TRBV7-2 and TRBJ1-2; unclear D gene. The CDR3 loop spans 18 amino acids. Deletions cut 2 bases from V and 0 bases from J, with 19 bases between. Per the germline V gene, CDR1 is SGHTA and CDR2 is FQGNSA. This CDR3 is CASSLRPTQARTNYGYTF. The CDR3 DNA sequence: TGTGCCAGCAGCTTAAGGCCGACCCAAGCTCGGACTAACTATGGCTACACCTTC.

The chain employs TRBV12-5 and TRBJ2-1, with 9 bases that match TRBD1. The germline gives CDR1 LGHNT, CDR2 FRNRAP. The V segment lost 5 bases and the J segment 12 bases; nucleotides outside the gene matches: 17. CDR3 length: 16 amino acids. The CDR3 sequence is CASGVAWRQGVYGQFF. The DNA for the CDR3 is TGTGCTAGTGGTGTGGCTTGGCGACAGGGGGTTTATGGGCAGTTCTTC. The variable domain in full, completed from reference TRBV12-5 and TRBJ2-1, reads DARVTQTPRHKVTEMGQEVTMRCQPILGHNTVFWYRQTMMQGLELLAYFRNRAPLDDSGMPKDRFSAEMPDATLATLKIQPSEPRDSAVYFCASGVAWRQGVYGQFFGPGTRLTVL.

By share, this clonotype counts as medium-sized. V usage is TRBV12-3 or TRBV12-4 and J usage is TRBJ1-3, with D possibly TRBD1 on 6 matching bases. V lost 3 bases and J 0 bases, leaving 9 bases between the germline ends. The CDR3 extends over 15 amino acids. The CDR3 is CASSLTGDSGNTIYF. The CDR3 DNA is TGTGCCAGCAGTTTGACAGGAGACTCTGGAAACACCATATATTTT.

This clonotype was counted a few times. The chain employs TRBV2 and TRBJ1-2; the D gene is possibly TRBD1 (6 bases). Trimming took off 2 bases at V and 7 bases at J, with 17 bases between the two ends. The length of the CDR3 is 15 residues. Germline CDR1 reads SNHLY; CDR2 reads FYNNEI. The CDR3 region is CASSESTGKKVGYTF. In nucleotides, the CDR3 is TGTGCCAGCAGTGAATCCACAGGGAAGAAGGTTGGCTACACCTTC.

This clonotype was detected only a few times. This chain uses TRBV12-3 or TRBV12-4 with TRBJ2-1; 9 bases agree with TRBD1. The CDR3 runs 18 residues. V shed 8 bases, J shed 0 bases, and the junction held 14 bases outside the gene matches. In nucleotides, the CDR3 is TGTGCCAGCGGCCACGAAGCCCCGGGACAGGGCTCCTACAATGAGCAGTTCTTC. Its translation is CASGHEAPGQGSYNEQFF.

To note about this clonotype: The conserved closing phenylalanine or tryptophan is absent in this CDR3, likely reflecting a read error. The DNA is left out, because the CDR3 cannot be placed on it with certainty; the CDR3 is given as TCRdb lists it. This chain uses TRBV12-3 or TRBV12-4 with TRBJ2-5; the table gives TRBD1 as D, unverified against the DNA. The CDR3 is 13 residues long, counting both termini. CDR3 in amino acids: CASSSLSGETQNY.

Points on this clonotype: The junction differs from germline at one of its ends, possibly a read error. The chain combines TRBV7-8 with TRBJ1-5; 8 positions agree with TRBD1. The CDR3 is 17 residues long. Germline lookup yields CDR1 SGHVS and CDR2 FQNEAQ. The CDR3: CASSPLARQGWYQPQHF. The CDR3 nucleotides are TGTGCCAGCAGCCCGTTGGCGAGACAGGGGTGGTATCAACCCCAGCATTTT.

In regard to this clonotype: One end of the junction is discordant with germline, which a read error may explain. This chain links TRBV4-1 with TRBJ2-1; D might be TRBD2 (7 bases). There are 16 residues in the CDR3. Germline V gives CDR1 MGHRA, CDR2 YSYEKL. The CDR3 sequence: CASSRAGDIDPNEQFF. The DNA of the CDR3 is TGCGCTAGCAGCCGCGCGGGGGACATCGACCCCAATGAGCAGTTCTTC.